This T cell receptor (beta chain) was recovered during a study of T cells in Graves' hyperthyroidism and ophthalmopathy. Comment on this clonotype: Its antigen is undetermined.

CDR3 size: 11 residues. V was pared by 5 bases and J by 4 bases, with 8 bases between. Germline CDR1 reads DFQATT; CDR2 reads SNEGSKA (reference sequence). The source material, RNA transcripts, was used to amplify TCR beta CDR3 regions. TCR CDR3 regions were first amplified by RT-PCR with HTBI primers. MiXCR, run by TCRdb on the multiplex PCR reads, gives a single entry per CDR3 protein. The sample carries about 300,000 distinct CDR3 sequences, 20% to 30% recorded once. Uncontrolled infection, other autoimmune disease, pregnancy and lactation each barred patients from inclusion. This blood was taken when hyperthyroidism was first diagnosed, before any ophthalmopathy symptoms existed. The PBMCs studied were ones that came from 8.5 to 10 ml fresh peripheral blood. Findings and limits, study-wide: Separating ophthalmopathy from stable hyperthyroidism was achieved by a 13 V-J model.

The sample taken for sequencing was blood. This clonotype was obtained from a man in his forties with Graves' hyperthyroidism that later progressed to Graves' ophthalmopathy. The genes are TRBV20-1 and TRBJ2-5, with D unresolved. The CDR3 DNA is TGCAGTGCTCAGGACGTAGAGACCCAGTACTTC. Residues: CSAQDVETQYF.